A selection of T cell receptor beta chains follows, all from one sample in a study of OX40 agonist ivuxolimab in advanced cancers. Profiling relied on immunoSEQ multiplex PCR, and the TCRdb table lists in-frame clones only, not all of them. The data show 23,000 or so clones, around four fifths seen once. The source material was CD4+ or CD8+ T cells sorted from blood, sampled in a trial of the OX40 agonist ivuxolimab. Receptors originate from an adult with an advanced solid tumor such as melanoma, head and neck, liver or kidney cancer. The CDR3 runs from the conserved cysteine through the conserved F or W. A D gene is named only where the DNA matches it firmly. Clone size is stated in some rows and not others, as once, few, many or a class when expanded.

J gene: TRBJ2-1; V gene: TRBV27; D gene: .; clone size: .; CDR3 protein: CASSFGLGSYNEQFF; CDR3 DNA: TGTGCCAGCAGTTTCGGCCTGGGTTCCTACAATGAGCAGTTCTTC
J gene: TRBJ1-4; V gene: TRBV27; D gene: TRBD1; clone size: .; CDR3 protein: CASSPQGEGEKLFF; CDR3 DNA: TGTGCCAGCAGTCCCCAGGGGGAAGGTGAAAAACTGTTTTTT
J gene: TRBJ2-7; V gene: TRBV2; D gene: .; clone size: .; CDR3 protein: CATKPGRSDEQYF; CDR3 DNA: TGTGCAACGAAACCGGGACGGTCGGACGAGCAGTACTTC
J gene: TRBJ2-1; V gene: TRBV13; D gene: TRBD1; clone size: .; CDR3 protein: CASSLGTGGYNEQFF; CDR3 DNA: TGTGCCAGCAGCTTAGGGACAGGGGGCTACAATGAGCAGTTCTTC
J gene: TRBJ2-1; V gene: TRBV7-9; D gene: TRBD1; clone size: .; CDR3 protein: CASSLSQGAYNEQFF; CDR3 DNA: TGTGCCAGCAGCTTATCGCAGGGGGCATACAATGAGCAGTTCTTC
J gene: TRBJ2-3; V gene: TRBV19; D gene: TRBD2; clone size: .; CDR3 protein: CASSKAGALTDTQYF; CDR3 DNA: TGTGCCAGTAGTAAAGCGGGGGCCCTCACAGATACGCAGTATTTT
J gene: TRBJ2-1; V gene: TRBV10-2; D gene: .; clone size: few; CDR3 protein: CASSAGRSGPREVQFF; CDR3 DNA: TGCGCCAGCAGCGCAGGGCGTAGCGGCCCAAGGGAAGTGCAGTTCTTC
J gene: TRBJ1-3; V gene: TRBV5-4; D gene: .; clone size: .; CDR3 protein: CASSLGQGRAGNTIYF; CDR3 DNA: TGTGCCAGCAGCTTGGGTCAGGGAAGGGCCGGAAACACCATATATTTT
J gene: TRBJ1-1; V gene: TRBV12-5; D gene: .; clone size: .; CDR3 protein: CASGLSGVGTEAFF; CDR3 DNA: TGTGCTAGTGGTTTATCGGGCGTAGGCACTGAAGCTTTCTTT
J gene: TRBJ1-1; V gene: TRBV5-1; D gene: TRBD1; clone size: .; CDR3 protein: CASSPGTGDTEAFF; CDR3 DNA: TGCGCCAGCAGCCCCGGGACAGGGGACACTGAAGCTTTCTTT
J gene: TRBJ1-2; V gene: TRBV27; D gene: .; clone size: .; CDR3 protein: CASSLVASNNGYTF; CDR3 DNA: TGTGCCAGCAGTTTAGTGGCCTCAAACAATGGCTACACCTTC
J gene: TRBJ2-3; V gene: TRBV23-1; D gene: TRBD1; clone size: .; CDR3 protein: CASSQTGSTQYF; CDR3 DNA: TGCGCCAGCAGTCAGACAGGGTCTACGCAGTATTTT
J gene: TRBJ2-1; V gene: TRBV19; D gene: TRBD2; clone size: .; CDR3 protein: CASTPLAGAVDEQFF; CDR3 DNA: TGTGCCAGTACCCCACTAGCGGGAGCGGTGGATGAGCAGTTCTTC
J gene: TRBJ2-5; V gene: TRBV27; D gene: .; clone size: .; CDR3 protein: CASSYDLGETQYF; CDR3 DNA: TGTGCCAGCAGTTATGACCTCGGGGAGACCCAGTACTTC
J gene: TRBJ2-1; V gene: TRBV12-2; D gene: .; clone size: .; CDR3 protein: CASRLAGAYEQFF; CDR3 DNA: TGTGCAAGTCGCTTAGCGGGCGCATACGAGCAGTTCTTC
J gene: TRBJ1-6; V gene: TRBV11-2; D gene: TRBD1; clone size: .; CDR3 protein: CASSFRGTGNSPLHF; CDR3 DNA: TGTGCCAGCAGCTTTCGAGGGACAGGGAATTCACCCCTCCACTTT
J gene: TRBJ1-4; V gene: TRBV2; D gene: .; clone size: .; CDR3 protein: CASSRTVQANEKLFF; CDR3 DNA: TGTGCCAGCAGTCGGACCGTGCAGGCTAATGAAAAACTGTTTTTT
J gene: TRBJ2-7; V gene: TRBV11-2; D gene: .; clone size: .; CDR3 protein: CASSFNRAAGAYEQYF; CDR3 DNA: TGTGCCAGCAGCTTTAACCGGGCGGCCGGGGCCTACGAGCAGTACTTC
J gene: TRBJ1-5; V gene: TRBV7-9; D gene: .; clone size: .; CDR3 protein: CASSPRGQGNQPQHF; CDR3 DNA: TGTGCCAGCAGCCCACGTGGACAAGGCAATCAGCCCCAGCATTTT
J gene: TRBJ2-1; V gene: TRBV4-1; D gene: .; clone size: .; CDR3 protein: CASSQGGGNEQFF; CDR3 DNA: TGCGCCAGCAGCCAAGGAGGAGGGAATGAGCAGTTCTTC
J gene: TRBJ2-1; V gene: TRBV25-1; D gene: .; clone size: once; CDR3 protein: CASSRGGYNEQFF; CDR3 DNA: TGTGCCAGCAGTAGGGGAGGTTACAATGAGCAGTTCTTC
J gene: TRBJ2-3; V gene: TRBV19; D gene: .; clone size: .; CDR3 protein: CASSRVGGTDTQYF; CDR3 DNA: TGTGCCAGTAGTAGGGTAGGGGGCACAGATACGCAGTATTTT
J gene: TRBJ2-7; V gene: TRBV5-8; D gene: .; clone size: .; CDR3 protein: CASSLEPQGFSYEQYF; CDR3 DNA: TGTGCCAGCAGCTTGGAGCCGCAGGGTTTCTCCTACGAGCAGTACTTC